The clone carrying this T cell receptor (beta chain) was counted only a few times. Its antigen is not known. The V gene end was trimmed by 3 bases and the J gene end by 6 bases; junction bases not matched to a gene: 7. CDR3 length equals 14 residues. The germline V gene has CDR1 SNHLY and CDR2 FYNNEI. PCR employed 60 Vbeta and 13 Jbeta primers. Profiling relied on immunoSEQ multiplex PCR, and the TCRdb table lists in-frame clones only, not all of them. Of 150,000 to 200,000 clones in the sample, approximately 72% were seen once. The sample is drawn from a study of cytomegalovirus exposure and HLA in healthy donors. Whole-study findings and limits: Researchers had no immune exposure information except CMV serostatus available.

Sequenced sample: PBMCs. This chain uses TRBV2 with TRBJ2-7; 8 nucleotides line up with TRBD1. The clonotype originates from a human donor in good health. The CDR3 DNA follows: TGTGCCAGCAGTGACAGGACAGGGAATGGCGAGCAGTACTTC. This sequence encodes CASSDRTGNGEQYF.